At least ten counts were recorded for the clone carrying this T cell receptor (beta chain). Its antigen remains unidentified. V lost 5 bases and J 2 bases, leaving 12 bases between the germline ends. Germline V gene data show CDR1 as DFQATT and CDR2 as SNEGSKA (reference sequence). The CDR3 has 14 residues. One entry per CDR3 protein, called by TCRdb with MiXCR from the 5' RACE reads. The data contain about 140,000 distinct CDR3 sequences, approximately 7.4% of them singletons. The record originates from a study of CD8 T cells in ankylosing spondylitis. The study's findings and limits: According to the report, clones linked to the disease were significantly enriched in matched synovial fluid samples taken from ankylosing spondylitis patients. What appeared characteristic of ankylosing spondylitis blood was a TCR beta motif of 7 or 8 highly homologous variants.

The TCR sequence derives from a female donor with ankylosing spondylitis or in good health (not recorded which). Sample: blood, either unsorted or a sorted T cell fraction (not recorded which). The chain links TRBV20-1 to TRBJ1-4; possibly TRBD1 for D (6 bases). DNA for the CDR3: TGCAGTGCTCAAGGACAGAATACTAATGAAAAACTGTTTTTT. Amino acid sequence: CSAQGQNTNEKLFF.